The source of this T cell receptor (beta chain) is a study of Ad26.COV2.S vaccination and SARS-CoV-2 variants (dated by TCRdb to about 2021). Describing the broader study: Vaccine-arm donors came from COV1001, a multicentre, randomized, double-blind, placebo-controlled phase I-IIa trial of Ad26.COV2.S in healthy adults. The TCR-sequenced set comprised roughly 30 samples: around 20 Ad26.COV2.S vaccine recipients, 5 placebo recipients and 8 SARS-CoV-2 convalescent individuals. Investigators did not know the trial group allocation while performing experiments and assessing outcomes. Trial participants were randomized into five groups of five: low-dose or high-dose Ad26.COV2.S given once or twice, or placebo on both occasions. Ad26.COV2.S was administered intramuscularly at 5 x 10^10 or 1 x 10^11 viral particles, either as a single shot or as two shots given 56 days apart. TCRbeta repertoire sequencing served as the tool for gauging how specific and how broad the SARS-CoV-2-reactive T cell receptors were following Ad26.COV2.S vaccination.

The treatment or condition tag for this specimen amounts to: around 19 received Ad26.COV2.S at low or high dose, single or two shots; several received placebo; per-sample allocation not given. For vaccine and placebo recipients, repertoires were sequenced using samples collected on day 63 after the first injection. Cohort 1b enrolled about two dozen adults aged 18-55 years at a single site in Boston, USA, between 29 July and 7 August 2020. Ad26.COV2.S was a replication-incompetent adenovirus type 26 vector that expressed a prefusion-stabilized SARS-CoV-2 spike protein derived from the original Wuhan strain. From the cysteine through the phenylalanine, the CDR3 covers 12 amino acids. The retained sequence is limited to the CDR3, 36 bases, with the frame set at the first base. V is pared back by 8 bases and J by 1 base, with 9 bases lying between the germline termini. Via the germline V gene, CDR1 is MNHEY and CDR2 SVGAGI.

As to this clone: The target of this receptor is not known. Base qualities are missing; no much larger clone stands one base away.

Here is what the overall study found, with its caveats: The authors noted that the TCR breadth and depth analyses may have underestimated total T cell responses. Comparable non-spike TCR breadth was observed between vaccine and placebo recipients, consistent with only spike being contained in the vaccine. The study was not powered to compare responses between vaccine doses or regimens. Compared with placebo recipients, Ad26.COV2.S recipients showed higher spike-specific TCR breadth (P = 0.0014). Substantial breadth of spike-specific CD8+ and CD4+ T cell responses was reported after vaccination.

The immunoSEQ Assay was used to sequence TCRbeta CDR3 regions. After extraction, genomic DNA underwent amplification by bias-controlled multiplex PCR, followed by high-throughput sequencing. The paper's processing steps were these. To quantify the absolute abundance of every unique TCRbeta CDR3 region, sequences were collapsed and filtered. Usable DNA was measured by amplifying reference genes present in all nucleated cells, and TCRbeta template counts were normalized to that usable DNA to estimate T cell fraction. Repertoire TCRs were annotated as SARS-CoV-2-specific by exact matching of V gene, CDR3 amino acid sequence and J gene to a known reactive TCR set. The reference SARS-CoV-2 TCR set was obtained from MIRA and was filtered for enrichment in COVID-19-positive ImmuneCODE repertoires, whereby public or cross-reactive TCRs were removed. Drawing on the MIRA antigens, annotated TCRs were analysed further at the level of specific ORF or position within ORF. Breadth was defined as the number of annotated unique rearrangements divided by the total number of unique productive rearrangements, and depth was defined as the summed frequency of the annotated unique rearrangements. Two-sided Wilcoxon rank-sum tests were applied when comparing TCR breadth between groups. TCRdb carries this immuneACCESS record with in-frame sequences only. Its versions omit some clonotypes, under half of them owing to an unresolved V gene in the studies checked, with the rest unexplained. That table is the source of V, J and clone size, and D and trimming were worked out from the DNA. In this sample the table shows roughly 390,000 clones, approximately 91% of which occur a single time. Around 3.4% of the sample lies in the top ten.

Sequencing was performed on peripheral blood, taken in a trial of Ad26.COV2.S vaccine versus placebo. The source of this sequence is a person aged 18-65 years who received the Ad26.COV2.S COVID-19 vaccine or a placebo. The V and J segments used are TRBV6-5 and TRBJ2-7; no D gene call is confident. The CDR3 corresponds to CASGPNSYEQYF. The sequenced DNA is TGTGCCAGCGGCCCGAATTCCTACGAGCAGTACTTC.